This TCR beta chain came from a study of cytomegalovirus exposure and HLA in healthy donors. Sequencing used immunoSEQ multiplex PCR; TCRdb keeps in-frame clones, though not all of them. There are about 160,000 clones in the sample; 86% occur only once, and around 2% lies in the top ten. This receptor was obtained from a woman under 30 in good health and CMV-seronegative. The specimen sequenced was PBMCs.

CDR3 region: CASRRVANLQETQYF. DNA of the CDR3: TGTGCCAGCAGACGTGTCGCTAACCTCCAAGAGACCCAGTACTTC. This chain connects TRBV27 to TRBJ2-5; D is undetermined. The CDR3 loop spans 15 amino acids. V shed 6 bases and J shed 1 base, with 15 bases lying between them. CDR1 is MNHEY, CDR2 SMNVEV, per germline (reference sequence).